This T cell receptor beta chain was recorded in a study of blood T cell repertoires in COVID-19. Study-level background: Some COVID-19 samples were acute and others convalescent; all came from the United States, Italy and Spain. Nucleic acid was either cDNA or gDNA, and it came from T cells, B-cell-depleted T cells, or PBMCs.

Germline lookup yields CDR1 SGHRS and CDR2 YFSETQ. The CDR3 runs to 15 residues. The J segment lost 0 bases and the V segment lost 4 bases, leaving 5 bases of the junction unmatched. Per the original data handling: Reference gene primer amplification gave nucleated cell count estimates. Here immunoSEQ multiplex PCR was the method, and the copy in TCRdb shows in-frame clones only, minus some. V, J and clone size are taken as reported in that table, and D and trimming were inferred from the DNA itself. Of roughly 200,000 clones listed, approximately 91% are singletons. V and J are TRBV5-1 and TRBJ2-3; 7 bases align to TRBD1. The TCR comes from a man between 18 and 29 years old with active or convalescent COVID-19. The sequencing sample was made of peripheral blood. CDR3 protein: CASSGPGQSTDTQYF. The CDR3 DNA follows: TGCGCCAGCAGCGGCCCGGGACAGAGCACAGATACGCAGTATTTT.